This TCR beta chain was captured by sequencing in a study of blood T cells in healthy people across ages. Notes on the study in general: Diversity was higher, and naive CD4+ cells more numerous, in long-lived donors than in aged donors.

Sample-barcoded 5' priming and a J-beta primer mix drove a second PCR of about 6 to 12 cycles. Tags on each cDNA molecule came from a template-switch adaptor with 12 random nucleotides. TCRdb redid the calling of the 5' RACE reads with MiXCR, one entry per CDR3 protein. The repertoire consists of around 800,000 distinct CDR3 sequences, with around 24% occurring once and the leading ten covering 3%. V lost 1 base to trimming and J lost 0 bases, with 4 bases between them. This CDR3 is 15 amino acids long. Germline V CDR1 and CDR2: LNHNV, YYDKDF (reference sequence). Regarding this clonotype: Antigen: not known.

This same sample was also part of a study on T cells of mothers and their children. That paper states: Samples were obtained from a few healthy Caucasian mothers and their six children. Among related mother-child pairs, overlap was slightly higher than in unrelated pairs, though not significantly.

This TCR came from a boy younger than 18 in good health. Sample: blood. This chain connects TRBV15 to TRBJ2-6; D remains unclear. The CDR3, as DNA: TGTGCCACCAGCAGAGCGGTCTCTGGGGCCAACGTCCTGACTTTC. Encoded protein: CATSRAVSGANVLTF.